The clone carrying this T cell receptor beta chain has a handful of counts. Per the authors' pipeline: Estimates of nucleated cell counts were drawn from the amplification of reference gene primers. Data came from immunoSEQ multiplex PCR; TCRdb stores just in-frame clones and leaves some out. V and J calls and clone size are copied from that table; D and trimming were computed from the DNA. Among approximately 200,000 clones listed, approximately 86% were seen once. The data were taken from a study of blood T cell repertoires in COVID-19. Turning to the study itself: The samples span acute and convalescent COVID-19 from the United States, Italy and Spain. T cells, B-cell-depleted T cells, or PBMCs supplied cDNA or gDNA.

V was shortened by 5 bases and J by 5 bases, with 16 bases between the two germline ends. The germline CDR1 and CDR2 sequences are SEHNR and FQNEAQ (reference sequence). This CDR3 spans 14 amino acids. Material for sequencing was peripheral blood. The TCR comes from a man aged 30-40 years with acute or convalescent COVID-19. This chain uses TRBV7-9 with TRBJ2-7; no clear D gene. CDR3 sequence reads: CASSPRDMRHEQYF. CDR3 DNA sequence: TGTGCCAGCAGCCCGAGAGACATGCGTCACGAGCAGTACTTC. The full variable domain, its missing parts supplied by reference TRBV7-9 and TRBJ2-7, is DTGVSQNPRHKITKRGQNVTFRCDPISEHNRLYWYRQTLGQGPEFLTYFQNEAQLEKSRLLSDRFSAERPKGSFSTLEIQRTEQGDSAMYLCASSPRDMRHEQYFGPGTRLTVT.